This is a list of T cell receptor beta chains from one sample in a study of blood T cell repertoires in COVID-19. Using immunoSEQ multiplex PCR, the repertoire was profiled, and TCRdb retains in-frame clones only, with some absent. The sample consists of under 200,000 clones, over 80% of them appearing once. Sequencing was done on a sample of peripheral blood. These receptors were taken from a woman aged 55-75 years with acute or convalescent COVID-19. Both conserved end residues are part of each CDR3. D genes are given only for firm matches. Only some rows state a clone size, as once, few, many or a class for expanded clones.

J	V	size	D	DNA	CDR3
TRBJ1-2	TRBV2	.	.	TGTGCCAGCGGGAGAACAAGTGTACTCTATGGCTACACCTTC	CASGRTSVLYGYTF
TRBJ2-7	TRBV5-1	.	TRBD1	TGCGCCAGCAGCATACCGCGGACAGGGAGTGGGCACGAGCAGTACTTC	CASSIPRTGSGHEQYF
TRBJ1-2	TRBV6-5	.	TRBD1	TGTGCCAGCAGTCCCCGGGACAGGGGTAACTATGGCTACACCTTC	CASSPRDRGNYGYTF
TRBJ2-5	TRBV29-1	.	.	TGCAGCGTTGGCGGTGAGACCCAGTACTTC	CSVGGETQYF
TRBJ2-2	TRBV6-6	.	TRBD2	TGTGCCAGCAGCTACTTTACGGGACTAGCGGGGGCGAACACCGGGGAGCTGTTTTTT	CASSYFTGLAGANTGELFF
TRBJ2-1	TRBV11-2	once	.	TGTGCCAGCAGCTTAGGTAGCCTTCTTACTGAGCAGTTCTTC	CASSLGSLLTEQFF
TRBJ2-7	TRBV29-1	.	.	TGCAGCGTTGATTGGCGGAAGGAGAGCTCCTACGAGCAGTACTTC	CSVDWRKESSYEQYF
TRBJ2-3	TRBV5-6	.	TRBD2	TGTGCCAGCAGCTCAATAAAAGCGGGGGGGCCAGATACGCAGTATTTT	CASSSIKAGGPDTQYF
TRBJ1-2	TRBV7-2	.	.	TGTGCCAGCAGCCCCCGGACAGCGTTCGGTGGCTACACCTTC	CASSPRTAFGGYTF
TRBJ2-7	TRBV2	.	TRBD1	TGTGCCAGCCTTCCGGGACAGGGCCCCCACGAGCAGTACTTC	CASLPGQGPHEQYF
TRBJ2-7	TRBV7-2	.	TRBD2	TGTGCCAGCAGTTCCGGGACTAGATTCTACGAGCAGTACTTC	CASSSGTRFYEQYF
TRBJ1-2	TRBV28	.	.	TGTGCCAGCAGTAGAGTACGACAGGACTACTATGGCTACACCTTC	CASSRVRQDYYGYTF
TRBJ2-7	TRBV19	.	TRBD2	TGTGCCAGTAGTATCCTCGGCGGGGGGTTCTACGAGCAGTACTTC	CASSILGGGFYEQYF
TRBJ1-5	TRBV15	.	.	TGTGCCACCAGCCTTCGGGGACCCCAGCATTTT	CATSLRGPQHF
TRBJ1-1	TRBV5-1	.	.	TGCGCCAGCAGCTGGAACGGGGGGCGGGAAGCTTTCTTT	CASSWNGGREAFF
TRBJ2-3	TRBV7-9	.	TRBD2	TGTGCCAGCAGCTTGGTTAGCGGGGGGGCGGATACGCAGTATTTT	CASSLVSGGADTQYF
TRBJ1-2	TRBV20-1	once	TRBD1	TGCAGTGCTAGTACAGGGGGCGCAGACTATGGCTACACCTTC	CSASTGGADYGYTF
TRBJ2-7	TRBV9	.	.	TGTGCCAGCAGCGAATCCTTTCCGTCCTCCTACGAGCAGTACTTC	CASSESFPSSYEQYF
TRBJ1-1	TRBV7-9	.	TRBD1	TGTGCCAGCAGCTCCGGACAGGGACCGAACACTGAAGCTTTCTTT	CASSSGQGPNTEAFF
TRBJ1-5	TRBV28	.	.	TGTGCCAGCAGTTCCACAGGGACCCTGGAGAATCAGCCCCAGCATTTT	CASSSTGTLENQPQHF
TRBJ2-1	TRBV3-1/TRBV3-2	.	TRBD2	TGTGCCAGCAGCCAAGCTGGAGCGGGGGGACACAATGAGCAGTTCTTC	CASSQAGAGGHNEQFF
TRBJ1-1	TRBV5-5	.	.	TGTGCCAGCAGCTTTGGTGGGAGGTCCACTGAAGCTTTCTTT	CASSFGGRSTEAFF
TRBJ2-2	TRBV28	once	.	TGTGCCAGCAGTCTCGACAGGGCGGGAACCGGGGAGCTGTTTTTT	CASSLDRAGTGELFF
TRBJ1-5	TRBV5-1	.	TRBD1	TGCGCCAGCAGCTCCGGGGACAGTAGCAATCAGCCCCAGCATTTT	CASSSGDSSNQPQHF
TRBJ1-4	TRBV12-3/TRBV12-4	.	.	TGTGCCAGCAGTTTATATCCTAATGAAAAACTGTTTTTT	CASSLYPNEKLFF
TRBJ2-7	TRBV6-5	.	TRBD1	TGTGCCAGCAGAATAATGGACAGGTTACACGAGCAGTACTTC	CASRIMDRLHEQYF
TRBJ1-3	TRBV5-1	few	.	TGCGCCAGCAGCTTGACAAGCTCTGGAAACACCATATATTTT	CASSLTSSGNTIYF
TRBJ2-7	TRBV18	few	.	TGTGCCAGCTCCCCCGACGGGAGCTCCTACGAGCAGTACTTC	CASSPDGSSYEQYF
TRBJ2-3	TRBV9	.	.	TGTGCCAGCAGCGTCCTGGGGGGGCCCACAGATACGCAGTATTTT	CASSVLGGPTDTQYF
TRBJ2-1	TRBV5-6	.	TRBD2	TGTGCCAGCAGCTTGTGGGGGGGCTACAATGAGCAGTTCTTC	CASSLWGGYNEQFF
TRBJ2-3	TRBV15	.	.	TGTGCCACCAGCAGAACCGGGACAAGGGCCACAGATACGCAGTATTTT	CATSRTGTRATDTQYF
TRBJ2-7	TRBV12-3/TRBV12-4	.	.	TGTGCCAGCAGTTTAAGAGGGATCCACGAGCAGTACTTC	CASSLRGIHEQYF
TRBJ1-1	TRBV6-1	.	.	TGTGCCAGCAGTGAAAGAGCCGGCACTGAAGCTTTCTTT	CASSERAGTEAFF
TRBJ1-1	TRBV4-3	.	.	TGCGCCAGCAGCCAGTTTAATGAGAGAGCTGAAGCTTTCTTT	CASSQFNERAEAFF
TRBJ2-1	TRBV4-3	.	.	TGCGCCAGCAGCCAAGTACGGGGGACCACCTACAATGAGCAGTTCTTC	CASSQVRGTTYNEQFF
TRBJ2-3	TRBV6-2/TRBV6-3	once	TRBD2	TGTGCCAGCAGTTACGTCCTAGCGGGGGGGACAGATACGCAGTATTTT	CASSYVLAGGTDTQYF
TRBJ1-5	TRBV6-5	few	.	TGTGCCAGCAGTTACCCACAGGGAAATCAGCCCCAGCATTTT	CASSYPQGNQPQHF
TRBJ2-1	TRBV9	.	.	TGTGCCAGCAGCGTAGAACCCCGGGGCAATGAGCAGTTCTTC	CASSVEPRGNEQFF
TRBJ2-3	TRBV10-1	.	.	TGCGCCAGCAGTGAGCCGGCGGCGGGAAAATTAGATACGCAGTATTTT	CASSEPAAGKLDTQYF
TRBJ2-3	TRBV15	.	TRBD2	TGTGCCACCAGCAGGGGCCTGACTAGCGGGGAGGGCACAGATACGCAGTATTTT	CATSRGLTSGEGTDTQYF
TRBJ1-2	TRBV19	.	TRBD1	TGTGCCAGTACCGACAGGGCTGGCTACACCTTC	CASTDRAGYTF
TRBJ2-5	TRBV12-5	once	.	TGTGCTAGTGGGGGGGCGGACCAAGAGACCCAGTACTTC	CASGGADQETQYF
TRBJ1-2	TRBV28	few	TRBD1	TGTGCCAGCAGTTCAACAGGGGTCTATGGCTACACCTTC	CASSSTGVYGYTF
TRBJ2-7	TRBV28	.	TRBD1	TGTGCCAGCAGTACACCCCGGGACAGGGGCTACGAGCAGTACTTC	CASSTPRDRGYEQYF